This TCR beta chain was captured by sequencing in a study of cytomegalovirus exposure and HLA in healthy donors. This CDR3 has 16 residues. Germline CDR1 reads SGHAT; CDR2 reads FQDESV (reference sequence). J lost 2 bases, V lost 0 bases, and 1 base had no gene match. The study ran its PCR with 60 Vbeta and 13 Jbeta primers. Profiling relied on immunoSEQ multiplex PCR, and the TCRdb table lists in-frame clones only, not all of them. The sample lists around 150,000 clones, more than 75% occurring once. Study-wide points: Further analysis, carried out later, found HLA-associated TCR beta chains more clonally expanded than equally common other chains. Cytomegalovirus-associated status was assigned to about 150 TCR beta chains.

To note about this clone: The antigen is unknown.

This sequence was found in a male donor in good health and CMV-seronegative. Sequenced material: PBMCs. V is TRBV11-1 and J is TRBJ2-3, with TRBD2 identical over 11 bases. The chain's CDR3 is CASSLASGGATDTQYF. The CDR3 DNA follows: TGTGCCAGCAGCTTAGCTAGCGGGGGGGCCACAGATACGCAGTATTTT.